This section outlines one T cell receptor beta chain sequence together with its context. The data originate from a study of T cells in Graves' hyperthyroidism and ophthalmopathy. What was amplified from RNA transcripts were TCR beta CDR3 regions. With the HTBI primer set, the TCR CDR3 went through a first round of RT-PCR. TCRdb redid the calling of the multiplex PCR reads with MiXCR, one entry per CDR3 protein. The sample has some 370,000 distinct CDR3 sequences; about 17% are singletons. The sequence came from a woman aged 25 to 45 with Graves' hyperthyroidism that later progressed to Graves' ophthalmopathy. Sequencing used blood.

The CDR3 region is CASSSMDRVNEQFF. The CDR3, as DNA: TGTGCCAGCAGCTCGATGGACAGGGTCAATGAGCAGTTCTTC. The chain couples TRBV5-6 to TRBJ2-1; 8 nucleotides align to TRBD1. There are 14 residues in the CDR3. Germline V CDR1 and CDR2: SGHDT, YYEEEE. J was trimmed by 6 bases and V by 3 bases; bases with no gene match: 5.